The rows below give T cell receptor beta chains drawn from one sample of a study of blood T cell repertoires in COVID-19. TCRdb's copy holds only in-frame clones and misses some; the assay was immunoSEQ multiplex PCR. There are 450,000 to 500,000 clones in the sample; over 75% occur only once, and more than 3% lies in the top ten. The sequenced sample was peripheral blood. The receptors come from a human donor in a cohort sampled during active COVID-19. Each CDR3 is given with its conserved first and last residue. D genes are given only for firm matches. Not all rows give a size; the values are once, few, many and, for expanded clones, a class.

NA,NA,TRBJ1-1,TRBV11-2,CASSFEGASTEAFF,TGTGCCAGCAGCTTCGAAGGGGCGAGCACTGAAGCTTTCTTT
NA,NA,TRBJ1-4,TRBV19,CASSPSREGGEKLFF,TGTGCCAGTAGTCCCTCCCGGGAAGGAGGTGAAAAACTGTTTTTT
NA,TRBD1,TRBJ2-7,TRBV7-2,CASSPRTGVYEQYF,TGTGCCAGCAGCCCTCGGACAGGGGTCTACGAGCAGTACTTC
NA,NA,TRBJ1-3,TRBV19,CASSTGSSGNTIYF,TGTGCCAGTAGTACTGGGAGCTCTGGAAACACCATATATTTT
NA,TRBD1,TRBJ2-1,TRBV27,CASSLSGQGPNNEQFF,TGTGCCAGCAGTCTCAGTGGACAGGGCCCTAACAATGAGCAGTTCTTC
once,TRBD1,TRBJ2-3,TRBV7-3,CASSSRVGRGPQDTQYF,TGTGCCAGCAGCTCCAGGGTAGGCAGGGGGCCTCAAGATACGCAGTATTTT
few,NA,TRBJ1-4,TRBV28,CASLTGDEKLFF,TGTGCCAGCCTAACGGGGGATGAAAAACTGTTTTTT
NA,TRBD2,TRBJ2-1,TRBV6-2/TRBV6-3,CASSRGASGSREQFF,TGTGCCAGCAGCCGCGGGGCTAGCGGGAGTCGCGAGCAGTTCTTC
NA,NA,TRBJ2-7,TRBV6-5,CASRAQGGEQYF,TGTGCCAGCAGGGCCCAGGGGGGCGAGCAGTACTTC
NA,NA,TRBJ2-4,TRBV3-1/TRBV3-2,CASSQDAGHQNIQYF,TGTGCCAGCAGCCAAGATGCAGGGCACCAAAACATTCAGTACTTC
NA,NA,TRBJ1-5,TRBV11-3,CASSLVCGGRGFVGNQPQHF,TGTGCCAGCAGCTTAGTATGTGGTGGCAGGGGATTTGTCGGCAATCAGCCCCAGCATTTT